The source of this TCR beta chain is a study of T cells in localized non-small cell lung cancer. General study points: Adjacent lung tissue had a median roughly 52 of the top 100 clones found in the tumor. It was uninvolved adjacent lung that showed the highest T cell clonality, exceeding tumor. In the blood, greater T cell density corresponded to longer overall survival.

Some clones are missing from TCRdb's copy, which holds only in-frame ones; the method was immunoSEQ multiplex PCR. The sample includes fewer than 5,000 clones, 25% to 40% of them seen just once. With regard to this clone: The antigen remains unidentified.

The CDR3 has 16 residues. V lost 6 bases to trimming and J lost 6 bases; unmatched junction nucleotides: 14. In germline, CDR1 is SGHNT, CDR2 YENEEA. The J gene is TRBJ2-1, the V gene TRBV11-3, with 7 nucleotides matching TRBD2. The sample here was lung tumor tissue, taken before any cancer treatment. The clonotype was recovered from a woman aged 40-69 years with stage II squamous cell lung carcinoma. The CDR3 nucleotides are TGTGCCAGCAGACCGGACGCGGGAGACCTAATCAATGAGCAGTTCTTC. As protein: CASRPDAGDLINEQFF.